A single T cell receptor (beta chain) is shown here with its context. Antigen unknown. The germline gene is not matched at one end of the junction; a read error may be the cause. These data belong to a study of cytomegalovirus exposure and HLA in healthy donors. The study's findings and limits: HLA restriction was apparent for most CMV-associated TCR beta chains in a later analysis.

With 60 Vbeta and 13 Jbeta primers, the PCR was carried out. Sequencing was performed with immunoSEQ multiplex PCR; in TCRdb, only in-frame clones are kept and a portion is missing. The table records about 100,000 clones, 70% to 80% of them present only once. This CDR3 has 16 amino acids. Germline V gene lookup returns CDR1 MNHEY and CDR2 SMNVEV (reference sequence). This TCR was recovered from a male donor in good health and CMV-seropositive. This chain connects TRBV27 to TRBJ2-6; TRBD1 might be the D (5 bases). The sample taken for sequencing was PBMCs. This CDR3 reads CASSFSVGAGANGLTF. In nucleotides, the CDR3 is TGTGCCAGCAGTTTTTCGGTTGGCGCTGGGGCCAACGGCCTGACTTTC.